This TCR beta chain was identified in a study of blood T cell repertoires in COVID-19. Only in-frame clones appear in the TCRdb table, and some are missing; sequencing was by immunoSEQ multiplex PCR. The sample includes about 180,000 clones, around 80% of them seen just once. The CDR3 runs 14 residues. The germline V gene has CDR1 MNHEY and CDR2 SVGEGT. Trimming took 5 bases from V and 7 from J; bases not matched to a gene: 5. The sequencing input was peripheral blood. This chain uses TRBV6-2 or TRBV6-3 with TRBJ2-1, with 10 bases matching TRBD1. The clonotype comes from a woman aged 70-85 years with acute or convalescent COVID-19. CDR3 nucleotides: TGTGCCAGCAGTAAAGGACAGGGGGTTAATGAGCAGTTCTTC. It codes for CASSKGQGVNEQFF.